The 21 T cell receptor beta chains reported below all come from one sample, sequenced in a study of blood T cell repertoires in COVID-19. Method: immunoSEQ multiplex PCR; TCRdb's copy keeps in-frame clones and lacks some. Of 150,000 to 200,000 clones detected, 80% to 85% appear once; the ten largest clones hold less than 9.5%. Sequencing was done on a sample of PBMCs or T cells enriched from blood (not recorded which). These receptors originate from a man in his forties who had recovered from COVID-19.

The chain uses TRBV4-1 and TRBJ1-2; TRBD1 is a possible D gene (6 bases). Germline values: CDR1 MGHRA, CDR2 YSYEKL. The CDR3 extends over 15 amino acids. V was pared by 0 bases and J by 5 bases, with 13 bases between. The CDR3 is CASSQDPGEMYGYTF. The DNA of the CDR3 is TGCGCCAGCAGCCAAGACCCAGGGGAGATGTATGGCTACACCTTC.

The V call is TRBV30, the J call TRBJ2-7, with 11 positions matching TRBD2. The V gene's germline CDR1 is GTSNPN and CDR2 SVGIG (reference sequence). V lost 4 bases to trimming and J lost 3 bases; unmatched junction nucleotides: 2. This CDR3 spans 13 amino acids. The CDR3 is CAWTLAGVYEQYF. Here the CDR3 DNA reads TGTGCCTGGACACTAGCGGGGGTCTACGAGCAGTACTTC.

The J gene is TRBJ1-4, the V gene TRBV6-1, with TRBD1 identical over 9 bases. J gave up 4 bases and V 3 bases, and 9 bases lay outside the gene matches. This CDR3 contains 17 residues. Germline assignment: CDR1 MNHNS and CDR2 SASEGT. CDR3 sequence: CASSDFRTGAINEKLFF. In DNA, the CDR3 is TGTGCCAGCAGTGACTTCAGGACAGGGGCGATTAATGAAAAACTGTTTTTT.

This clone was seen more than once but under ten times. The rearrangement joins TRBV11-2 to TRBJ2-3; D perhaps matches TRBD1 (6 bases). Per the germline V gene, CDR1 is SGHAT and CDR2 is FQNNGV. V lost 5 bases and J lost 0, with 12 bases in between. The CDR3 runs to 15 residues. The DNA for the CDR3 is TGTGCCAGCAGCGAATGGACAGCTAGCACAGATACGCAGTATTTT. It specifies CASSEWTASTDTQYF.

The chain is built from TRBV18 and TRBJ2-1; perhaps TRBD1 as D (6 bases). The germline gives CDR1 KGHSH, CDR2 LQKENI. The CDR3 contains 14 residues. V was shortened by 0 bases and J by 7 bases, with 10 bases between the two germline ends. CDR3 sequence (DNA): TGTGCCAGCTCACCACCTTGGACAGCAAATGAGCAGTTCTTC. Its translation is CASSPPWTANEQFF.

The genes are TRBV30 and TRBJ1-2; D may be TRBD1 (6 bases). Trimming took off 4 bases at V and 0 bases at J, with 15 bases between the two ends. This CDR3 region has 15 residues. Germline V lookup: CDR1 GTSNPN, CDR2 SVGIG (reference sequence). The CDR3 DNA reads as TGTGCCTGGAACCGGCAGGGGACAACTAACTATGGCTACACCTTC. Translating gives CAWNRQGTTNYGYTF.

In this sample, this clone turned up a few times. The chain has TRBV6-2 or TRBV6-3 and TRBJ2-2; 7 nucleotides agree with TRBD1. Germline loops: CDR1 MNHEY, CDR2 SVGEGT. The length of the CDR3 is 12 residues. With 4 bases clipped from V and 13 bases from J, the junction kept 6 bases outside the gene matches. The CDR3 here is CASSSGQVRLFF. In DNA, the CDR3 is TGTGCCAGCAGTTCAGGACAGGTCCGGCTGTTTTTT.

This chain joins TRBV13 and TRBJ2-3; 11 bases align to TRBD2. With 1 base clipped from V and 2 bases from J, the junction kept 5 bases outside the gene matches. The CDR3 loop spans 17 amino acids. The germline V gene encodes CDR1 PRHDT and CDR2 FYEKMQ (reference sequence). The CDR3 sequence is CASSLASGGTYTDTQYF. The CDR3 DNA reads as TGTGCCAGCAGCTTAGCTAGCGGGGGGACCTACACAGATACGCAGTATTTT.

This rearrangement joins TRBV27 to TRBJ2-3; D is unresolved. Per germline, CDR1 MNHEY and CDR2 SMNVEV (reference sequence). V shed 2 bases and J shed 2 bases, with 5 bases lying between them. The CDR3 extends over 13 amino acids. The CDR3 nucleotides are TGTGCCAGCAGTTTACCCTACACAGATACGCAGTATTTT. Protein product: CASSLPYTDTQYF.

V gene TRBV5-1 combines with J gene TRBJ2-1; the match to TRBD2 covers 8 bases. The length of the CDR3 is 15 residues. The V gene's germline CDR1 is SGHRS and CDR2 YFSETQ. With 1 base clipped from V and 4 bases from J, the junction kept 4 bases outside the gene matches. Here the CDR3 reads CASSLLRGGYNEQFF. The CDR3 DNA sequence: TGCGCCAGCAGCTTGCTGCGCGGGGGGTACAATGAGCAGTTCTTC.

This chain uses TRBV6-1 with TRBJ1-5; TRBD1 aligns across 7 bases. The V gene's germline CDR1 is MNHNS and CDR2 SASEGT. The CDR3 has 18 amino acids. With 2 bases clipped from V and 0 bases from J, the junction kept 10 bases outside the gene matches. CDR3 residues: CASSERIGQAYSNQPQHF. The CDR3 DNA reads TGTGCCAGCAGTGAAAGGATCGGACAGGCCTATAGCAATCAGCCCCAGCATTTT.

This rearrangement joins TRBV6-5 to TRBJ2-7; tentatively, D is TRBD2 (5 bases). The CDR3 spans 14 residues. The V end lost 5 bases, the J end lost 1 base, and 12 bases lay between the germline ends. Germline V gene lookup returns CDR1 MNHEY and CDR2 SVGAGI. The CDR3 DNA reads TGTGCCAGCAGTCCGCGGACTGAGTCCTACGAGCAGTACTTC. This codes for CASSPRTESYEQYF.

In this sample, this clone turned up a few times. CDR3 in amino acids: CASRQSNNSPLHF. The CDR3 nucleotides read TGTGCCAGCAGACAGTCAAATAATTCACCCCTCCACTTT. The chain recombines TRBV6-5 with TRBJ1-6; D not resolved. Germline CDR1 MNHEY, CDR2 SVGAGI. The CDR3 sequence is 13 residues long. V was trimmed by 6 bases and J by 5 bases, leaving 8 bases between them.

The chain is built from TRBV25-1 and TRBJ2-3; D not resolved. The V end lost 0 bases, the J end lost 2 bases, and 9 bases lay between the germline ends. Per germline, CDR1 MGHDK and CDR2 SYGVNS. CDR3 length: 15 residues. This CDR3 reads CASSEYSPFTDTQYF. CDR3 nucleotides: TGTGCCAGCAGTGAATATAGTCCATTCACAGATACGCAGTATTTT.

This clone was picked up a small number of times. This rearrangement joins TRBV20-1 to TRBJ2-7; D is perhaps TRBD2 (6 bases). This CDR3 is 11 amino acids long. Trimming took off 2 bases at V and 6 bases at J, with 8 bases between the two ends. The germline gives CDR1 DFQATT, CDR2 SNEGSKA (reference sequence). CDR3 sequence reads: CSARLATEQYF. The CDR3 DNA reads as TGCAGTGCTAGACTAGCGACCGAGCAGTACTTC.

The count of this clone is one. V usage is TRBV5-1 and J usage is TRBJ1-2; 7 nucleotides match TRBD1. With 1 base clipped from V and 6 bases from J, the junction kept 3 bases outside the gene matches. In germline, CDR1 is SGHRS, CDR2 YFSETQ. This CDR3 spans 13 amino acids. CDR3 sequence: CASSLTGVHGYTF. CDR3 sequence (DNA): TGCGCCAGCAGCTTGACAGGGGTACATGGCTACACCTTC.

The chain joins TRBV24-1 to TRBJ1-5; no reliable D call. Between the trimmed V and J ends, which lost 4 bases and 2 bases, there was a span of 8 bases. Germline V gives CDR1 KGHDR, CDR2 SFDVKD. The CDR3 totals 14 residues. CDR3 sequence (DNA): TGTGCCACCAGTGAGGGAGGGCGCAATCAGCCCCAGCATTTT. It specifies CATSEGGRNQPQHF.

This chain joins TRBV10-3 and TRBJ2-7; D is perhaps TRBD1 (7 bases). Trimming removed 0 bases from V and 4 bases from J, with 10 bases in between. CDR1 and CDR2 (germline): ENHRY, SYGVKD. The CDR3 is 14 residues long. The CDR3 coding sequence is TGTGCCATCAGTGAGTCACAGGGGAGGTACGAGCAGTACTTC. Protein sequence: CAISESQGRYEQYF.

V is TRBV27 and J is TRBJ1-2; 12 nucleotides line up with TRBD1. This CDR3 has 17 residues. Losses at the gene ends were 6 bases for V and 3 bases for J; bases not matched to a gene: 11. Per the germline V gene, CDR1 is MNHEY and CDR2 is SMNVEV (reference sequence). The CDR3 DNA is TGTGCCAGCAGGCGCATCGGGACAGGGGGCGCGGACTATGGCTACACCTTC. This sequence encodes CASRRIGTGGADYGYTF.

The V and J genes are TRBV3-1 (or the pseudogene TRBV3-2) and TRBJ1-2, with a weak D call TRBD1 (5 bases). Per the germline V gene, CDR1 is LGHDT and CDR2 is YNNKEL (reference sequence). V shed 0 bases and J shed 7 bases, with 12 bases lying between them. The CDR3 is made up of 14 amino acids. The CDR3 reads CASSQDLGGAGYTF. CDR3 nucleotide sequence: TGTGCCAGCAGCCAAGATCTAGGAGGGGCTGGCTACACCTTC.

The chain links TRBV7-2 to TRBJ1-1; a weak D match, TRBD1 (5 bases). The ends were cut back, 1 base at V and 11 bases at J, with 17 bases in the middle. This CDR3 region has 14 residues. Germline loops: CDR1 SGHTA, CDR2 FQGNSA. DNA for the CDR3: TGTGCCAGCAGCTTAGGGGGGACTGGGATGAACGCTTTCTTT. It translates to CASSLGGTGMNAFF.